A single sample gave rise to the 30 T cell receptor beta chains below, sequenced in a study of Graves' ophthalmopathy and Graves' hyperthyroidism. RNA served as the template for amplifying TCR beta CDR3 regions. RT-PCR with HTBI primers came first, then second-round multiplex PCR. Each CDR3 protein gets one entry after TCRdb re-called the multiplex PCR reads with MiXCR. This table holds a few hundred thousand distinct CDR3 sequences, around 20% found once. The sequenced sample was peripheral blood. The source is a woman under 30 with stable Graves' hyperthyroidism.

Remarks on this clonotype: With a much larger clone just one base away, this may be a read error. This sequence joins TRBV7-9 and TRBJ1-2; 9 nucleotides line up with TRBD1. Germline assignment: CDR1 SEHNR and CDR2 FQNEAQ (reference sequence). After removal of 5 bases from V and 8 bases from J, the junction contained 12 bases not matched to a gene. CDR3 length: 15 residues. CDR3 loop: CASSPPGQGSGGYTF. In DNA form, the CDR3 reads TGTGCCAGCAGCCCCCCGGGACAGGGTTCTGGAGGCTACACCTTC.

This clonotype was recorded many times. The chain uses TRBV12-5 and TRBJ2-5; D perhaps matches TRBD2 (5 bases). In germline, CDR1 is LGHNT, CDR2 FRNRAP. The V gene lost 4 bases and the J gene lost 1 base, with 13 bases spanning the gap. CDR3 length equals 15 residues. Written as DNA, the CDR3 is TGTGCTAGTGGTTATGGGGAGTTCGGCCAAGAGACCCAGTACTTC. The encoded protein is CASGYGEFGQETQYF.

At least ten counts were recorded for this clonotype. The V call is TRBV25-1, the J call TRBJ1-3; 7 nucleotides align to TRBD1. J lost 5 bases, V lost 11 bases, and 6 bases had no gene match. Germline CDR1 and CDR2: MGHDK and SYGVNS. The CDR3 extends over 12 amino acids. CDR3 in DNA: TGTGCCGCCCGGGACAGAAGAAACACCATATATTTT. Protein product: CAARDRRNTIYF.

This clonotype was observed many times. The chain links TRBV25-1 to TRBJ2-7; D may match TRBD1 or TRBD2 (5 bases each). CDR1 is MGHDK and CDR2 is SYGVNS in the germline V gene. The CDR3 consists of 15 residues. Trimming shortened V by 1 base and J by 3 bases, and 13 bases separated the two germline ends. The CDR3 coding sequence is TGTGCCAGCAGTGAATCGAGGGGTGAGAACTACGAGCAGTACTTC. It codes for CASSESRGENYEQYF.

This clonotype was recorded only once. This rearrangement joins TRBV4-1 to TRBJ2-5; the D is unclear. CDR3 length: 14 amino acids. The V end was cut by 6 bases, the J end by 1 base, with 12 bases between. Germline V gene sequence: CDR1 MGHRA, CDR2 YSYEKL. The CDR3 sequence: CASSQYLSQETQYF. CDR3 DNA sequence: TGCGCCAGCAGTCAATATCTATCCCAAGAGACCCAGTACTTC.

This chain uses TRBV5-1 with TRBJ2-7, with TRBD1 matching 9 bases. Germline trimming cut 5 bases from V and 5 bases from J; bases unmatched to any gene: 14. The CDR3 spans 16 residues. Germline V gene data show CDR1 as SGHRS and CDR2 as YFSETQ. The DNA for the CDR3 is TGCGCCAGCAGTCCCGCAGGCGACAGGGGGAGGAACGAGCAGTACTTC. It translates to CASSPAGDRGRNEQYF.

The chain combines TRBV6-1 with TRBJ2-7; 7 bases are a match to TRBD1. After removal of 8 bases from V and 4 bases from J, the junction contained 8 bases not matched to a gene. Germline-derived CDR1 and CDR2 are MNHNS and SASEGT. The CDR3 has 13 amino acids. For the CDR3, the DNA is TGTGCCAGCGCTCAGGGGACAGATTACGAGCAGTACTTC. Its translation: CASAQGTDYEQYF.

This clonotype came up many times. Mismatch with germline at one junction end may stem from a read error. The chain joins TRBV15 to TRBJ2-5, with D possibly TRBD1 on 7 matching bases. This CDR3 has 16 residues. Germline assignment: CDR1 LNHNV and CDR2 YYDKDF (reference sequence). The CDR3 nucleotides read TGTGCCAACAGCAGAGATAGTGGCAGGGGGGAAGAGACCCAGTACTTC. Translation: CANSRDSGRGEETQYF.

In this sample, this clonotype turned up once. The chain uses TRBV6-2 or TRBV6-3 and TRBJ2-2, with D maybe TRBD1 (5 bases). V was pared by 2 bases and J by 3 bases, with 10 bases between. This CDR3 spans 15 amino acids. The germline V gene has CDR1 MNHEY and CDR2 SVGEGT. The DNA for the CDR3 is TGTGCCAGCAGTTACAGGGGTTATGACACCGGGGAGCTGTTTTTT. It is translated as CASSYRGYDTGELFF.

There are a few counts of this clonotype. The gene calls are TRBV20-1 and TRBJ2-7; a weak D match, TRBD1 (8 bases). The germline V gene has CDR1 DFQATT and CDR2 SNEGSKA (reference sequence). The CDR3 contains 14 residues. V lost 3 bases to trimming and J lost 6 bases, with 18 bases between them. The CDR3 is CSARNPQGGIEQYF. CDR3 in DNA: TGCAGTGCTAGGAATCCACAGGGGGGGATCGAGCAGTACTTC.

This clonotype was seen repeatedly, ten times or more. V gene TRBV12-3 or TRBV12-4 combines with J gene TRBJ1-1; tentatively, D is TRBD1 (6 bases). The CDR3 is 14 amino acids. Trimming pared 10 bases from V and 0 bases from J, leaving 15 bases between. CDR3 sequence (DNA): TGTGCCACAAGAACAGGGTCAATGAACACTGAAGCTTTCTTT. Protein: CATRTGSMNTEAFF.

This clonotype was recorded a few times. CDR3 nucleotide sequence: TGTGCCAGCAGCCAAGGTGGGGGTCTTACCTACGAGCAGTACTTC. This translates into CASSQGGGLTYEQYF. The chain carries TRBV3-1 and TRBJ2-7; TRBD1 or TRBD2 may be the D gene (5 bases each). The CDR3 is made up of 15 amino acids. Trimming took 1 base from V and 2 from J, leaving 12 bases between them. Germline V CDR1 and CDR2: LGHDT, YNNKEL (reference sequence).

This clonotype was seen at least ten times. V and J are TRBV28 and TRBJ2-7; tentative D call: TRBD2 (6 bases). This CDR3 has 16 residues. Per germline, CDR1 MDHEN and CDR2 SYDVKM. The V gene lost 4 bases and the J gene lost 2 bases, with 18 bases spanning the gap. For the CDR3, the DNA is TGTGCCAGCAGTTGGGAAGCCTTCACTAGCCCCTACGAGCAGTACTTC. Its translation is CASSWEAFTSPYEQYF.

This clonotype was recorded many times. The chain has TRBV19 and TRBJ2-7, with TRBD2 matching over 8 bases. Germline trimming cut 4 bases from V and 0 bases from J; bases unmatched to any gene: 5. Germline V gives CDR1 LNHDA, CDR2 SQIVND (reference sequence). The CDR3 consists of 15 residues. CDR3 loop: CASSTMSGSSYEQYF. The CDR3 DNA sequence: TGTGCCAGTAGTACAATGAGCGGGAGCTCCTACGAGCAGTACTTC.

This clonotype was observed at least ten times. The rearrangement uses TRBV20-1 and TRBJ2-5; 9 nucleotides match TRBD1. CDR1 DFQATT and CDR2 SNEGSKA come from the germline V gene (reference sequence). The CDR3 has 15 residues. The V segment lost 5 bases and the J segment 0 bases; nucleotides outside the gene matches: 7. CDR3: CSAPPGQGHQETQYF. The CDR3 region has the DNA TGCAGTGCTCCGCCGGGACAGGGCCACCAAGAGACCCAGTACTTC.

The chain joins TRBV12-3 or TRBV12-4 to TRBJ2-5; 8 nucleotides match TRBD2. V shed 2 bases and J 5 bases; nucleotides not matched to a gene: 22. CDR3 length: 20 amino acids. The CDR3 loop is CASSLMASGRFEHGKETQYF. The DNA of the CDR3 is TGTGCCAGCAGTTTAATGGCCAGCGGGAGATTTGAACATGGCAAGGAGACCCAGTACTTC.

Ten or more counts support this clonotype. V and J are TRBV10-3 and TRBJ2-7; tentatively, D is TRBD1 (7 bases). The CDR3 runs 15 residues. The V and J ends lost 3 bases and 7 bases respectively, with 19 bases between them. From germline, CDR1 is ENHRY and CDR2 SYGVKD. CDR3 bases: TGTGCCATCAGTGAAAATGACAGGGAGGTGGGAGAGCAGTACTTC. It yields the protein CAISENDREVGEQYF.

This clonotype has at least ten counts. The J gene is TRBJ1-1, the V gene TRBV6-1; 9 bases map to TRBD1. The junction had 6 bases not matched to a gene; V was cut back by 5 bases and J by 5 bases. Germline V gives CDR1 MNHNS, CDR2 SASEGT. The CDR3 consists of 14 residues. CDR3 loop: CASSLTGGKTEAFF. In nucleotides, the CDR3 is TGTGCCAGCAGTCTCACAGGGGGCAAGACTGAAGCTTTCTTT.

This clonotype was seen at least ten times. V usage is TRBV2 and J usage is TRBJ1-5; weak D call: TRBD1 (5 bases). Germline V gene data show CDR1 as SNHLY and CDR2 as FYNNEI. The CDR3 loop spans 13 amino acids. Trimming removed 8 bases at V and 5 bases at J, with 13 bases between. The chain's CDR3 is CASSGGGYQPQHF. The CDR3 nucleotides are TGTGCCAGCTCCGGGGGGGGGTATCAGCCCCAGCATTTT.

The rearrangement uses TRBV15 and TRBJ1-5; a weak D match, TRBD1 (6 bases). CDR1 LNHNV and CDR2 YYDKDF come from the germline V gene (reference sequence). This CDR3 comprises 17 residues. V gave up 4 bases and J gave up 6 bases, with 22 bases separating them. The CDR3 region has the DNA TGTGCCACCAGCACAGGACAGCGGGGAGTAGCGGCTCAGCCCCAGCATTTT. Amino acid sequence: CATSTGQRGVAAQPQHF.

This clonotype has ten or more counts. V and J are TRBV6-1 and TRBJ1-2, with no clear D. The V end lost 5 bases, the J end lost 3 bases, and 16 bases lay between the germline ends. Germline V gene data show CDR1 as MNHNS and CDR2 as SASEGT. The CDR3 extends over 15 amino acids. The CDR3 spells CASSSHSNLDYGYTF. CDR3 in DNA: TGTGCCAGCAGTAGCCACTCGAATCTAGACTATGGCTACACCTTC.

The chain carries TRBV12-3 or TRBV12-4 and TRBJ2-7; TRBD2 aligns across 15 bases. The CDR3 consists of 17 residues. Trimming cost V 5 bases and J 5 bases; bases outside gene matches: 10. The CDR3 bases are TGTGCCAGCAGTCGGGCGGGGACTAGCGGGGGGCCTGACGAGCAGTACTTC. Residues: CASSRAGTSGGPDEQYF.

The chain joins TRBV10-2 to TRBJ2-7; no definite D call. V lost 10 bases and J lost 2, with 9 bases in between. The V gene's germline CDR1 is WSHSY and CDR2 SAAADI. The CDR3 runs 11 residues. CDR3 protein: CATRTTYEQYF. As DNA, the CDR3 is TGCGCCACCCGGACCACCTACGAGCAGTACTTC.

This clonotype was recorded many times. This chain uses TRBV29-1 with TRBJ1-1; unclear D gene. Germline V lookup: CDR1 SQVTM, CDR2 ANQGSEA. This CDR3 has 13 residues. V lost 4 bases, J lost 0 bases, and 9 bases lay in between. Here the CDR3 reads CSVAGTMNTEAFF. CDR3 bases: TGCAGCGTTGCCGGCACAATGAACACTGAAGCTTTCTTT.

This clonotype was detected many times. The V call is TRBV5-1, the J call TRBJ1-1, with 7 positions matching TRBD1. This CDR3 has 15 residues. The germline CDR1 and CDR2 sequences are SGHRS and YFSETQ. V shed 5 bases and J 4 bases; nucleotides not matched to a gene: 11. CDR3 in DNA: TGCGCCAGCAGACAGACAGGGACAATGAGCACTGAAGCTTTCTTT. It encodes CASRQTGTMSTEAFF.

The gene calls are TRBV6-1 and TRBJ1-2; D is unclear. Germline V CDR1 and CDR2: MNHNS, SASEGT. Trimming took off 1 base at V and 4 bases at J, with 13 bases between the two ends. The CDR3 consists of 15 residues. The CDR3 DNA follows: TGTGCCAGCAGTGAAGAGGCCAGAACCTCCTATGGCTACACCTTC. This translates into CASSEEARTSYGYTF.

This clonotype came up many times. V and J are TRBV19 and TRBJ1-1; TRBD1 aligns across 8 bases. Trimming cost V 4 bases and J 5 bases; bases outside gene matches: 3. The germline gives CDR1 LNHDA, CDR2 SQIVND (reference sequence). The CDR3 extends over 13 amino acids. DNA of the CDR3: TGTGCCAGTAGTACAGGGGGCAATACTGAAGCTTTCTTT. Its translation is CASSTGGNTEAFF.

The chain carries TRBV28 and TRBJ2-4; D is possibly TRBD1 or TRBD2 (5 bases each). Germline loops: CDR1 MDHEN, CDR2 SYDVKM. V was pared by 2 bases and J by 1 base, with 9 bases between. This CDR3 contains 15 residues. The CDR3 DNA reads as TGTGCCAGCAGTTTAGAGGGGTTCGCCAAAAACATTCAGTACTTC. Its protein product is CASSLEGFAKNIQYF.

There are many counts of this clonotype. This rearrangement joins TRBV6-5 to TRBJ1-6; the match to TRBD1 covers 8 bases. The length of the CDR3 is 16 residues. Losses at the gene ends were 3 bases for V and 7 bases for J; bases not matched to a gene: 8. Germline V gives CDR1 MNHEY, CDR2 SVGAGI. CDR3 in amino acids: CASSYRGQGRNSPLHF. DNA of the CDR3: TGTGCCAGCAGTTATAGAGGACAGGGAAGGAATTCACCCCTCCACTTT.

This chain joins TRBV29-1 and TRBJ2-7; D is uncertain. Trimming shortened V by 2 bases and J by 2 bases, and 13 bases separated the two germline ends. This CDR3 spans 14 amino acids. The V gene's germline CDR1 is SQVTM and CDR2 ANQGSEA. CDR3 sequence: CSVERKEGTYEQYF. In DNA form, the CDR3 reads TGCAGCGTTGAACGCAAGGAAGGGACCTACGAGCAGTACTTC.